This paragraph reports one T cell receptor beta chain. This clonotype has a count of ten or more. Its antigen is not yet known. No much larger clone is present one base from it, and per-base qualities are unavailable. This specimen's time point label, interpreted: sample taken at primary tumor resection. Samples were obtained from over 70 patients with early-stage, untreated non-small cell lung cancer from the lung TRACERx cohort. Without any cell sorting, TCR sequencing was performed on whole RNA extracted either from tumor and nontumor lung tissue or from cryopreserved PBMC samples. Only patients with enough RNA available from two or more tumor regions were chosen for TCR sequencing. Before being selected, tumor and adjacent nontumor lung specimens were reviewed by a lung pathologist. Library generation was performed with 5' RACE. TCRdb names NextSeq 500 as the instrument used. The TCR library protocol attached a unique molecular identifier to each TCR cDNA molecule to allow correction of PCR and sequencing errors. Concerning the study's data processing: Decombinator tools were used for TCR identification, UMI-based error correction and CDR3 extraction. Expanded TCRs were defined as those above a frequency of 2 per 1,000, corresponding to the top 1% of the tumor frequency distribution. Expanded tumor TCRs were classed as regional if statistically deemed absent (corrected P<0.05) from at least one tumor region, otherwise ubiquitous. Each repertoire was subsampled 100 times to 5,000 TCRs, after which Renyi diversity was computed with the R vegan package. CDR3 similarity networks were constructed using string-kernel similarity of amino acid triplets, with links drawn between CDR3s whose pairwise similarity was above 0.82. The raw public data were reprocessed by TCRdb itself: fastp quality trimming at Q25, MiXCR clonotype calling, in-frame beta chains only. Merged by CDR3 protein, the rows form single entries marked with the most common genes and DNA. V and J calls and clone size were set by TCRdb, not the authors. The sample data list 15,000 to 20,000 distinct CDR3 sequences, and 6.2% of these were observed just once. Approximately 6.8% of the sample goes to the ten largest clones.

Trimming removed 5 bases from V and 6 bases from J; the gene matches leave 9 bases unexplained. From cysteine to phenylalanine, the CDR3 is 16 amino acids long. Just the 48-base CDR3 DNA is kept, in frame starting at base 1. Looking up the germline V gene (reference sequence) yields CDR1 MNHEY and CDR2 SMNVEV. The data belong to a study of spatial heterogeneity in lung cancer (dated by TCRdb to between 2018 and 2021). Context from the whole study: Beta-chain transcripts were consistently detected in greater numbers than alpha-chain transcripts, which likely reflects a higher abundance of beta-chain transcripts. The study quantitatively compared TCR alpha and beta repertoires across multiple tumor regions, matched nontumor lung and blood in non-small cell lung cancer. In tumor regions, TCR transcript counts showed a strong correlation with a T cell transcriptional module score derived from matched bulk RNA-seq. In the raw uncorrected reads, each unique combination of TCR and UMI appeared more than ten times on average. The study linked features of the TCR repertoire to counts of nonsynonymous mutations, which were determined by whole-exome sequencing of tumor tissue. Both alpha and beta chains were TCR-sequenced in a few hundred tumor regions, around 65 matched nontumor lung samples and around 50 PBMC samples obtained at surgery. What the authors observed across the whole study: Additional single-cell paired TCR alpha and beta sequencing was considered necessary to confirm, at a functional level, the hypothesis that regional TCRs recognize regional mutations. Counts of ubiquitous and regional expanded TCRs were found to correlate with counts of ubiquitous and regional nonsynonymous mutations, respectively. The tumor nonsynonymous mutation count correlated with the number of expanded intratumoral alpha and beta TCRs. Estimated TCR-seq coverage of tumor T cells was only roughly 7% for alpha chains and roughly 13% for beta chains.

The source of this sequence is a male donor with early-stage non-small cell lung cancer. The chain is assembled from TRBV27 and TRBJ2-3, with 12 bases matching TRBD2. The source material was lung tumor tissue, sampled at surgery. The CDR3 protein is CASSGPLAGGPDTQYF. The nucleotides read TGTGCCAGCAGTGGGCCCCTAGCGGGAGGGCCGGATACGCAGTATTTT.